This T cell receptor (beta chain) was obtained from a study of Ad26.COV2.S vaccination and SARS-CoV-2 variants. Study information: Ad26.COV2.S shots went into the muscle once or twice, 56 days apart.

The treatment denotes: 15 to 20 received Ad26.COV2.S at low or high dose, single or two shots; 5 received placebo; per-sample allocation not given. Collection of samples fell on day 63 after the first vaccine or placebo injection. Wuhan-strain spike was delivered by a replication-incompetent Ad26 vector. Here immunoSEQ multiplex PCR was the method, and the copy in TCRdb shows in-frame clones only, minus some. The table includes around 450,000 clones, approximately 89% detected once. At least ten counts were recorded for this clone. Its antigen is not known. The CDR3 spans 16 residues. V shed 0 bases and J shed 8 bases, with 18 bases lying between them. In germline, CDR1 is SGHRS, CDR2 YFSETQ. Regarding the study as a whole: Spike-specific CD8+ and CD4+ T cell responses reportedly showed substantial breadth after vaccination. Greater spike-specific TCR breadth was seen in vaccine recipients than in placebo recipients.

The source is a person between 18 and 65 years old who received the Ad26.COV2.S COVID-19 vaccine or a placebo. Sequences were derived from peripheral blood, sampled in a trial of Ad26.COV2.S vaccine versus placebo. This chain connects TRBV5-1 to TRBJ2-1, with D perhaps being TRBD1 or TRBD2 (5 bases each). CDR3 DNA sequence: TGCGCCAGCAGCTTGGCCAAGGGACCTGTTGGCCATGAGCAGTTCTTC. Encoded protein: CASSLAKGPVGHEQFF.